This record concerns one TCR beta chain sequence. As yet, its antigen is unknown. Per the germline V gene, CDR1 is ENHRY and CDR2 is SYGVKD. V was trimmed by 6 bases and J by 2 bases, leaving 20 bases between them. The CDR3 sequence is 16 residues long. TCRdb independently ran MiXCR on the reads; one entry per CDR3 protein. The sample records approximately 730,000 distinct CDR3 sequences, almost 30% being singletons. The data are from a study of T cell repertoires in cytomegalovirus infection. The TCR sequence derives from a human donor in good health (CMV status not recorded). Some clones in this sample may be carry-over from other donors' samples. The sequences come from cultured CD8+ T cells from PBMCs, collected from culture after CMV antigen stimulation. This chain links TRBV10-3 with TRBJ2-7, with D perhaps TRBD1 (5 bases). CDR3 nucleotide sequence: TGTGCCATCAGGTCCCCTACAGGCCCAGGGACCTACGAGCAGTACTTC. As protein: CAIRSPTGPGTYEQYF.